This TCR beta chain was obtained from a study of cytotoxic CD8 clonotypes in ibrutinib-treated CLL (dated by TCRdb to about 2021). A note on the overall study: The cohort was composed of 11 relapsed/refractory and roughly 16 treatment-naive patients; IGHV unmutated status was identified in roughly 17 patients. Responses were partial in some 24 patients and complete in 2; after median approximately 69 months follow-up, some 14 stayed in remission and roughly twelve progressed. Response samples were obtained after a median of roughly eleven months of treatment, with a range of about 6 to 36 months. On average, each sample yielded 270,000 or so productive templates and 94,082 productive rearrangements. Longitudinal samples were obtainable from about 30% of the 86 participants in the trial. Cryopreserved peripheral blood mononuclear cells were collected at three points: before therapy, at response, and at either sustained remission or disease progression. Patients were still on ibrutinib when every remission and progressive disease sample was collected. Points the paper makes about the study in general: Public clonotypes were rare and either contracted or stayed stable during treatment, and the rise in clonality at ibrutinib response reflected the expansion of private clonotypes. Lymph node repertoires were not examined, and the timing of sampling was not matched between patients in sustained remission and those whose disease progressed. Baseline clonality exceeded that of age-matched healthy donors and correlated strongly with circulating CD8+ T-cell counts. An increase in clonality was observed at ibrutinib response, with clonality remaining stable during sustained remission and falling back toward baseline at progression.

The time point label here, explained by the study, means: roughly 12 months on ibrutinib. For TCR beta library preparation, 1.5 to 2 micrograms of genomic DNA was extracted from cryopreserved PBMCs. High-throughput TCR beta sequencing was performed on longitudinal blood samples from CLL patients receiving ibrutinib monotherapy. The patients were enrolled in a single-center, open-label phase 2 trial of ibrutinib monotherapy. Trimming at the junction amounts to 8 bases on V and 6 bases on J, and the germline ends lie 12 bases apart. CDR1 and CDR2 are read off the germline V gene (reference sequence) as MNHEY and SMNVEV. CDR3 length: 12 amino acids, cysteine to phenylalanine. Only the CDR3 portion is preserved as DNA: 36 bases, with reading frame beginning at the first base. Each clonotype received, on average, 10x coverage in deep resolution sequencing performed on a MiSeq, where the target depth lay between 1 in 1 million and 1 in 200,000 T cells. The immunoSEQ hsTCRB Kit was used to generate the TCR beta libraries. As for how the authors treated the data: The data were analyzed with ImmunoSEQ Analyzer and ImmunoSEQ Data Assistant, and V, D and J gene assignments followed IMGT definitions. Clonality, with values ranging from 0 to 1, was calculated as one minus the normalized Shannon entropy of productive rearrangement frequencies. Only overrepresented clonotypes making up at least 0.05% of each patient's repertoire were included in the public clonotype analysis. About 13 age-matched healthy donor repertoires from immuneACCESS were used as controls for clonality. TCRdb obtained this table from immuneACCESS and retained in-frame rearrangements with V and J assigned. These tables miss some clones; where compared with another copy, unresolved V genes account for less than half of the shortfall, and the remainder is unexplained. V and J calls plus clone size are reproduced from that table; the DNA served to infer D and trimming. For this sample the table gives about 49,000 clones, of which 45% to 55% were detected only once. Approximately 30% of the sample is held by the ten biggest clonotypes.

This clone has just a few counts. This receptor's antigen is unknown. Base-call qualities are not available, and no considerably larger clone is one nucleotide away. This receptor was taken from a human donor with chronic lymphocytic leukemia. The V and J segments used are TRBV27 and TRBJ2-3; TRBD1 is perhaps the D gene, given 6 matching bases. The sequencing used PBMCs, collected after 12 months of ibrutinib treatment. The DNA sequence is as follows: TGTGCCAGCCGTAGGGGGTGGGATACGCAGTATTTT. It translates to CASRRGWDTQYF.